This T cell receptor beta chain is drawn from a study of CD8 T cells in Susac syndrome. Study as a whole: At blood draw, Susac syndrome patients were therapy-naive, on corticosteroids, or on intravenous immunoglobulin alone. General study findings and limits: The study's TCR sequencing and HLA analysis covered a relatively small number of individuals, and the study acknowledged this.

In its sample, this clonotype was seen once. Its antigen is currently unknown. It was with random hexamers that about 0.45 to 1 ug RNA was reverse transcribed. The TCR beta CDR3 was amplified by immunoSEQ multiplex PCR across 54 Vbeta, 13 Jbeta. MiXCR was run by TCRdb on the immunoSEQ multiplex PCR reads, yielding one entry per CDR3 protein. The sample lists some 200,000 distinct CDR3 sequences, approximately 95% occurring once. The CDR3 has 13 amino acids. V was pared by 6 bases and J by 6 bases, with 4 bases of the junction left unmatched. CDR1 and CDR2 (germline): SGHAT, FQDESV (reference sequence).

The chain links TRBV11-1 to TRBJ2-7; 11 nucleotides match TRBD1. Sequencing input: CD4+ T cells from PBMCs. The sequence came from a human donor with Susac syndrome. Here the CDR3 DNA reads TGTGCCAGCAGAGAAGGGACAGGGGGCGAGCAGTACTTC. Translated: CASREGTGGEQYF. Variable domain in full (rest from reference TRBV11-1 and TRBJ2-7): EAEVAQSPRYKITEKSQAVAFWCDPISGHATLYWYRQILGQGPELLVQFQDESVVDDSQLPKDRFSAERLKGVDSTLKIQPAELGDSAMYLCASREGTGGEQYFGPGTRLTVT.